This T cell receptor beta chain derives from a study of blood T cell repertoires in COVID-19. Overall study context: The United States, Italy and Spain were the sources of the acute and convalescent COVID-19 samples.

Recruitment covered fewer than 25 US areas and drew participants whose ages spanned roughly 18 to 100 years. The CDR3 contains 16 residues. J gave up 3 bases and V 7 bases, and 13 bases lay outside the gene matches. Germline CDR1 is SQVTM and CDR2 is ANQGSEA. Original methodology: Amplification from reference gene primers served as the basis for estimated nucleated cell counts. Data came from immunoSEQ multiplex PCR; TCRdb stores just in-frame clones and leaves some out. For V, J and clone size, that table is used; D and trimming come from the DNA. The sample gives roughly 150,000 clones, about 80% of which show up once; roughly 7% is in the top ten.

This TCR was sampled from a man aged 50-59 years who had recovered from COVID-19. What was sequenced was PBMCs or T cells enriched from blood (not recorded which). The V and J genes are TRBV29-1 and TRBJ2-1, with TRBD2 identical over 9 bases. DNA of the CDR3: TGCAGCGCCCAACTGGGGCTAGCGGGGTTCTACAATGAGCAGTTCTTC. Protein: CSAQLGLAGFYNEQFF.